The present T cell receptor (beta chain) was sequenced within a study of blood T cell repertoires in COVID-19 (dated by TCRdb to 2018 to 2020). With respect to the entire study: Collaborator samples came from the United States, Italy and Spain and covered acute and convalescent phases of COVID-19. A freely available public database, intended as a resource for researchers studying the immune response to SARS-CoV-2, is where the repertoires were released. Samples came from the ongoing ImmuneRACE study (first 160 participants) plus 1,254 subjects from 6 global collaborators. Where HLA class I and class II types were available, the types were taken from metadata supplied by the sample provider, not from assay-based typing. The prospective study material was composed of cDNA or gDNA derived from T cells, B-cell-depleted T cells, or PBMCs. A de-identified subject ID, COVID-19 status, age in years and sex were almost always included in the sample metadata. Subjects who had been exposed to COVID-19, were actively infected with it, or had recovered from it provided the deeply sampled blood TCRbeta repertoires that made up the dataset. Overall results and qualifications from the work: How much clinical and demographic metadata was included differed by source and by participant, and the metadata was provided uncurated.

Participants in the prospective study were aged roughly 18 to 89 years, lived in under 30 United States geographic areas, and enrolled through a virtual design. Cohort assignment in the prospective study relied on participant-reported clinical history from a screening survey and a study questionnaire. For ImmuneRACE Cohort 3, a participant was defined as recovered based on two consecutive negative NP/OP PCR tests, clearance by a healthcare professional, or resolution of symptoms. Each participant in the prospective study had whole blood, serum and a nasopharyngeal or oropharyngeal swab collected by mobile phlebotomists. Additional blood draws and questionnaires over an approximately two-month period could optionally be provided by prospective study participants. Blood samples from the prospective study were shipped frozen or at room temperature prior to DNA extraction. TCRbeta CDR3 regions were amplified from genomic DNA using the immunoSEQ Assay, a bias-controlled multiplex PCR. On the authors' methods: The number of nucleated cells in each sample was estimated by amplification of reference gene primers within the assay. Sequence reads were collapsed and filtered to measure the absolute abundance of every unique TCRbeta CDR3 rearrangement. For each sample, productive Simpson clonality was calculated by taking the square root of Simpson's diversity index across productive rearrangements. As stored in TCRdb, this immuneACCESS dataset retains in-frame rearrangements with V and J assigned. A fraction of the clones does not appear; measured against another copy, unresolved V genes explain less than half of the discrepancy, and the remainder lacks a known reason. That table is the source of V, J and clone size, and D and trimming were worked out from the DNA. Across this sample there are fewer than 500,000 clones, with more than 75% seen only once. The ten most abundant clones make up 1.3% of the sample.

V loses 3 bases of germline sequence and J loses 7 bases, and the interval between the two ends is 16 bases. The CDR3 spans 14 residues, from the cysteine through the phenylalanine. Only the CDR3 portion is preserved as DNA: 42 bases, with reading frame beginning at the first base. The germline V gene supplies CDR1 SGHRS and CDR2 YFSETQ. On this clone itself: This clone's antigen is unknown. Base qualities are not at hand, and no much larger clone is one base apart.

The chain employs TRBV5-1 and TRBJ1-2; the D segment cannot be called with confidence. This TCR derives from a man aged 30 to 45 who had recovered from COVID-19. Sequencing used PBMCs or T cells enriched from blood (not recorded which). CDR3 region: CASSSEGSFRGYTF. The nucleotide sequence is given as TGCGCCAGCAGCTCGGAGGGATCCTTTCGTGGCTACACCTTC. Supplemented by the reference TRBV5-1 and TRBJ1-2 proteins around the CDR3, the complete variable domain is KAGVTQTPRYLIKTRGQQVTLSCSPISGHRSVSWYQQTPGQGLQFLFEYFSETQRNKGNFPGRFSGRQFSNSRSEMNVSTLELGDSALYLCASSSEGSFRGYTFGSGTRLTVV.